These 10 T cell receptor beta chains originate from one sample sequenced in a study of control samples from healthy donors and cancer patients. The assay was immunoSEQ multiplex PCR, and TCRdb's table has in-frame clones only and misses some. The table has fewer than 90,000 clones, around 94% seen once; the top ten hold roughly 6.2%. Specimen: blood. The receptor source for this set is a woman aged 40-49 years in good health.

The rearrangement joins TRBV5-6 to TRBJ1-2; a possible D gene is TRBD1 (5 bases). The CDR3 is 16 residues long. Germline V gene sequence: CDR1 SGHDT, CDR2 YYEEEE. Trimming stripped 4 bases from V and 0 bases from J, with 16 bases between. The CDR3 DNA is TGTGCCAGCAGCACGGACACGCAGGCCACTAACTATGGCTACACCTTC. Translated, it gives CASSTDTQATNYGYTF.

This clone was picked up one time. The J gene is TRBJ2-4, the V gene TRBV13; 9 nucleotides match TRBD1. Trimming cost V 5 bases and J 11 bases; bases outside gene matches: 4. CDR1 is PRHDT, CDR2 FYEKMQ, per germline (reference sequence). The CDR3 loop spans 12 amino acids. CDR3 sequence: CASSPRTGVQYF. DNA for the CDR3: TGTGCCAGCAGCCCTCGGACAGGGGTTCAGTACTTC.

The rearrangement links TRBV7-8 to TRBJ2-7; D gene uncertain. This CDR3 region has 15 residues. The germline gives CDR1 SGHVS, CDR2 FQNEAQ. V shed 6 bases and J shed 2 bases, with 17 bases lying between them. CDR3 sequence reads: CASRPNSIYPYEQYF. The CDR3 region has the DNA TGTGCCAGCAGGCCCAACAGTATATATCCCTACGAGCAGTACTTC.

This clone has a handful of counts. The CDR3 is CASSVDVLAGSQETQYF. CDR3 in DNA: TGTGCCAGCAGCGTAGATGTGTTAGCGGGGTCCCAAGAGACCCAGTACTTC. The rearrangement links TRBV9 to TRBJ2-5, with 8 bases lining up with TRBD2. Germline loops: CDR1 SGDLS, CDR2 YYNGEE. V lost 0 bases to trimming and J lost 1 base; unmatched junction nucleotides: 8. This CDR3 region has 17 residues. The full variable domain, in which reference TRBV9 and TRBJ2-5 provide the parts outside the CDR3, is DSGVTQTPKHLITATGQRVTLRCSPRSGDLSVYWYQQSLDQGLQFLIQYYNGEERAKGNILERFSAQQFPDLHSELNLSSLELGDSALYFCASSVDVLAGSQETQYFGPGTRLLVL.

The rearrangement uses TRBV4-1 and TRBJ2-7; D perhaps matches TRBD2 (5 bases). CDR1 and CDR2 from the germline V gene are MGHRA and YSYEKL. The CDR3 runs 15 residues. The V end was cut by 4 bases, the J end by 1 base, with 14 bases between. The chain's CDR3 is CASSLGSSGSYEQYF. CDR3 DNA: TGCGCCAGCAGCCTAGGGTCCTCGGGGTCCTACGAGCAGTACTTC.

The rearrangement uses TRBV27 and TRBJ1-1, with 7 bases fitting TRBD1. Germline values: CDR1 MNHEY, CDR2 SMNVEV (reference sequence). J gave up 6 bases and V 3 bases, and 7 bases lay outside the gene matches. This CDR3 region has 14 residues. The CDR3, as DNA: TGTGCCAGCAGTTTCCTGCCCAGGGGGGCTGAAGCTTTCTTT. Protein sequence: CASSFLPRGAEAFF.

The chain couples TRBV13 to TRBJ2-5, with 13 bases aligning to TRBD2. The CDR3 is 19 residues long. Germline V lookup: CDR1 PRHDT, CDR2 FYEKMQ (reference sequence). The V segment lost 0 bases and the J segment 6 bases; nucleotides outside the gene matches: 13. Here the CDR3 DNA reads TGTGCCAGCAGCTTAGGCCCACGGACTAGCGGGAGTAGGATGAAGACCCAGTACTTC. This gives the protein CASSLGPRTSGSRMKTQYF.

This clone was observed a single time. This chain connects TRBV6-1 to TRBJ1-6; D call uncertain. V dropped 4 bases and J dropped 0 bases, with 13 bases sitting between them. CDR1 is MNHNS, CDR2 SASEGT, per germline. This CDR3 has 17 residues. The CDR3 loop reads CASSGPTGSSYNSPLHF. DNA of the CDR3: TGTGCCAGCAGTGGCCCCACGGGGAGCTCCTATAATTCACCCCTCCACTTT.

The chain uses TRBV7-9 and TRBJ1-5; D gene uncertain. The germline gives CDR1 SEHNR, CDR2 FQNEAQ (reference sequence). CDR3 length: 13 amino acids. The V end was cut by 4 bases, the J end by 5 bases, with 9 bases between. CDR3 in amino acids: CASSSGPYQPQHF. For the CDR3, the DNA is TGTGCCAGCAGCTCCGGGCCCTATCAGCCCCAGCATTTT.

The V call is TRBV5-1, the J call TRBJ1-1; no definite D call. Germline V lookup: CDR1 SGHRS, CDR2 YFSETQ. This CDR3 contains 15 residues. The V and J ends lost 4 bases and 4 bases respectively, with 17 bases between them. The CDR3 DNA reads TGCGCCAGCAGCCTGTCTGGACTGTCGCGCACTGAAGCTTTCTTT. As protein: CASSLSGLSRTEAFF.